A single sample gave rise to the 27 T cell receptor beta chains below, sequenced in a study of T cell repertoires in cytomegalovirus infection. Each CDR3 protein gets one entry after TCRdb re-called the reads with MiXCR. This table has about 50,000 distinct CDR3 sequences, about 18% appearing once. Their recognized antigens are unknown. The starting material was CD8+ T cells from cultured PBMCs, obtained from culture after CMV antigen stimulation. The receptors stem from a human donor in good health (CMV status not recorded). Some clones in this sample may be carry-over from other donors' samples.

This clonotype was observed a handful of times. The chain joins TRBV7-9 to TRBJ2-7, with TRBD1 matching over 9 bases. The CDR3 covers 16 residues. V dropped 5 bases and J dropped 3; count of bases not matched to a gene: 11. Per the germline V gene, CDR1 is SEHNR and CDR2 is FQNEAQ (reference sequence). The CDR3 reads CASSQPGQGVIYEQYF. In nucleotides, the CDR3 is TGTGCCAGCAGCCAGCCGGGACAGGGAGTGATCTACGAGCAGTACTTC.

The chain uses TRBV6-5 and TRBJ1-2; 11 bases map to TRBD1. Germline V CDR1 and CDR2: MNHEY, SVGAGI. CDR3 length: 15 residues. The V segment lost 0 bases and the J segment 8 bases; nucleotides outside the gene matches: 5. The CDR3 spells CASSYSRGQGAGYTF. CDR3 coding DNA: TGTGCCAGCAGTTACTCTCGAGGACAGGGGGCCGGCTACACCTTC.

The chain uses TRBV7-2 and TRBJ2-1, with TRBD2 identical over 12 bases. The CDR3 runs to 15 residues. Losses at the gene ends were 5 bases for V and 9 bases for J; bases not matched to a gene: 8. The germline CDR1 and CDR2 sequences are SGHTA and FQGNSA. CDR3 loop: CASSTSGGPPIEQFF. CDR3 coding DNA: TGTGCCAGCAGCACTAGCGGGGGGCCTCCGATTGAGCAGTTCTTC.

The J gene is TRBJ1-2, the V gene TRBV20-1; D remains unclear. Trimming removed 0 bases from V and 5 bases from J, with 16 bases in between. The CDR3 loop spans 15 amino acids. Germline CDR1 and CDR2: DFQATT and SNEGSKA (reference sequence). Here the CDR3 reads CSARDWTGKGYGYTF. The CDR3 DNA reads TGCAGTGCTAGAGATTGGACTGGGAAAGGATATGGCTACACCTTC.

V gene TRBV7-8 combines with J gene TRBJ1-2; D not resolved. This CDR3 contains 14 residues. With 0 bases removed from V and 2 bases from J, the gap between germline ends came to 7 bases. CDR1 is SGHVS and CDR2 is FQNEAQ in the germline V gene. CDR3 protein: CASSLAGGNYGYTF. The CDR3 DNA follows: TGTGCCAGCAGCTTAGCGGGTGGGAACTATGGCTACACCTTC.

In this sample, this clonotype turned up a few times. This chain uses TRBV6-2 or TRBV6-3 with TRBJ2-3; unclear D gene. Germline V CDR1 and CDR2: MNHEY, SVGEGT. The V end was cut by 1 base, the J end by 4 bases, with 9 bases between. The CDR3 totals 14 residues. CDR3 sequence (DNA): TGTGCCAGCAGTTACTGGGGTGGAGCAGATACGCAGTATTTT. Translating gives CASSYWGGADTQYF.

The chain has TRBV6-1 and TRBJ2-7; D may be TRBD2 (6 bases). Germline V gene sequence: CDR1 MNHNS, CDR2 SASEGT. Trimming took off 1 base at V and 6 bases at J, with 13 bases between the two ends. The CDR3 spans 14 residues. The DNA for the CDR3 is TGTGCCAGCAGTGAAGGTCCCTACGGGGGCGAGCAGTACTTC. Encoded protein: CASSEGPYGGEQYF.

This chain links TRBV12-3 or TRBV12-4 with TRBJ1-4, with D maybe TRBD1 (6 bases). This CDR3 has 16 residues. The ends were cut back, 3 bases at V and 7 bases at J, with 18 bases in the middle. DNA of the CDR3: TGTGCCAGCAGTTTGATAGTAACGGGACATTTTGAAAAACTGTTTTTT. It encodes CASSLIVTGHFEKLFF.

The CDR3 reads CASRHRGTVETQYF. For the CDR3, the DNA is TGTGCCAGCAGACACAGGGGTACGGTAGAGACCCAGTACTTC. The rearrangement links TRBV7-6 to TRBJ2-5; 7 positions match TRBD1. V lost 6 bases to trimming and J lost 4 bases; unmatched junction nucleotides: 8. The CDR3 spans 14 residues. CDR1 and CDR2 (germline): SGHVS, FNYEAQ.

The genes are TRBV11-2 and TRBJ1-2, with D maybe TRBD1 (5 bases). The ends were cut back, 5 bases at V and 1 base at J, with 14 bases in the middle. CDR3 length: 15 residues. Germline loops: CDR1 SGHAT, CDR2 FQNNGV. CDR3 nucleotides: TGTGCCAGCAGCGGCGGGGCCGGCCATAACTATGGCTACACCTTC. Translating it yields CASSGGAGHNYGYTF.

This clonotype has only a few counts. The CDR3 region has the DNA TGTGCCAGCAGAAGCGAGGCCTTTCCCGACCGCTCTGGAAACACCATATATTTT. Translated, it gives CASRSEAFPDRSGNTIYF. This rearrangement joins TRBV3-1 to TRBJ1-3; D call uncertain. The CDR3 has 18 residues. CDR1 and CDR2 from the germline V gene are LGHDT and YNNKEL (reference sequence). V gave up 6 bases and J gave up 0 bases, with 21 bases separating them.

This clonotype was detected a few times. In DNA form, the CDR3 reads TGTGCCAGCAGCTCCCCTGGGGCCTCCGGGGAGCTGTTTTTT. Translation: CASSSPGASGELFF. The chain employs TRBV7-6 and TRBJ2-2, with a tentative D call TRBD1 (5 bases). From germline, CDR1 is SGHVS and CDR2 FNYEAQ. CDR3 size: 14 residues. V was shortened by 4 bases and J by 6 bases, with 12 bases between the two germline ends.

V gene TRBV23-1 combines with J gene TRBJ1-5; D remains unclear. TRBV23-1 is an ORF; its function is uncertain. The V gene lost 3 bases and the J gene lost 0 bases, with 15 bases spanning the gap. There are 17 residues in the CDR3. The DNA for the CDR3 is TGCGCCAGCAGTCATCATAAGACCGCGTATAGCAATCAGCCCCAGCATTTT. Residues: CASSHHKTAYSNQPQHF.

The table lists this clonotype with a few counts. The chain employs TRBV4-1 and TRBJ1-5; a weak D match, TRBD1 (5 bases). V lost 2 bases and J lost 9, with 14 bases in between. CDR1 MGHRA and CDR2 YSYEKL come from the germline V gene. The CDR3 length is 14 residues. This chain's CDR3 is CASSQRGDSRPQHF. The DNA for the CDR3 is TGCGCCAGCAGCCAAAGGGGTGACAGTCGGCCCCAGCATTTT.

The sample holds a few counts of this clonotype. The V and J genes are TRBV7-8 and TRBJ1-2, with no clear D. The CDR3 length is 16 residues. V dropped 8 bases and J dropped 4 bases, with 23 bases sitting between them. Looked up from germline, CDR1 is SGHVS and CDR2 is FQNEAQ. This CDR3 is CASLPGPVPRAYGYTF. The CDR3 DNA reads as TGTGCCAGCTTGCCCGGGCCCGTCCCTAGGGCCTATGGCTACACCTTC.

The V call is TRBV12-3 or TRBV12-4, the J call TRBJ1-1; 8 bases are shared with TRBD1. Trimming at V came to 3 bases and at J to 7 bases, leaving 4 bases not matched to a gene. The CDR3 loop spans 13 amino acids. CDR3 amino acids: CASSFTGTGEAFF. The CDR3 DNA reads as TGTGCCAGCAGTTTTACAGGGACAGGTGAAGCTTTCTTT.

This chain connects TRBV6-1 to TRBJ2-6; no clear D gene. V gave up 6 bases and J gave up 1 base, with 7 bases separating them. CDR3 size: 14 residues. CDR1 is MNHNS and CDR2 is SASEGT in the germline V gene. CDR3 in amino acids: CASRIHSGANVLTF. The CDR3, as DNA: TGTGCCAGCAGGATTCATTCTGGGGCCAACGTCCTGACTTTC.

V and J are TRBV7-2 and TRBJ2-3; D gene uncertain. The germline V gene has CDR1 SGHTA and CDR2 FQGNSA. Between the trimmed V and J ends, which lost 0 bases and 2 bases, there was a span of 9 bases. The CDR3 length is 15 residues. The CDR3 loop is CASSLALPVTDTQYF. In DNA, the CDR3 is TGTGCCAGCAGCTTAGCACTACCCGTCACAGATACGCAGTATTTT. The whole variable domain, remainder taken from reference TRBV7-2 and TRBJ2-3, is GAGVSQSPSNKVTEKGKDVELRCDPISGHTALYWYRQSLGQGLEFLIYFQGNSAPDKSGLPSDRFSAERTGGSVSTLTIQRTQQEDSAVYLCASSLALPVTDTQYFGPGTRLTVL.

This clonotype has just one count. The CDR3: CASSLSGTGEAFF. CDR3 nucleotides: TGTGCCAGCAGCTTGAGTGGGACAGGAGAAGCTTTCTTT. This chain connects TRBV5-4 to TRBJ1-1; 8 nucleotides match TRBD1. CDR1 SGHNT and CDR2 YYREEE come from the germline V gene (reference sequence). V gave up 1 base and J gave up 8 bases; unmatched junction bases: 4. There are 13 residues in the CDR3. The whole variable domain, filled in from reference TRBV5-4 and TRBJ1-1, reads ETGVTQSPTHLIKTRGQQVTLRCSSQSGHNTVSWYQQALGQGPQFIFQYYREEENGRGNFPPRFSGLQFPNYSSELNVNALELDDSALYLCASSLSGTGEAFFGQGTRLTVV.

There are a few counts of this clonotype. The V call is TRBV7-6, the J call TRBJ2-7; TRBD1 or TRBD2 may be the D gene (5 bases each). The germline V gene encodes CDR1 SGHVS and CDR2 FNYEAQ. Trimming cost V 4 bases and J 2 bases, with 9 bases left between them. The CDR3 has 13 amino acids. The CDR3 region has the DNA TGTGCCAGCAGCTCGGGGCTAGCCTACGAGCAGTACTTC. It codes for CASSSGLAYEQYF.

The chain is built from TRBV7-9 and TRBJ2-1, with a weak D call TRBD2 (7 bases). The CDR3 runs 16 residues. Germline-derived CDR1 and CDR2 are SEHNR and FQNEAQ (reference sequence). Trimming cost V 5 bases and J 2 bases, with 16 bases left between them. The CDR3 DNA follows: TGTGCCAGCAGCACCCTAGGGGGGGCCCCCTACAATGAGCAGTTCTTC. As protein: CASSTLGGAPYNEQFF.

This clonotype was found a few times. The rearrangement uses TRBV7-6 and TRBJ2-5; no clear D. CDR1 is SGHVS, CDR2 FNYEAQ, per germline. Between the trimmed V and J ends, which lost 1 base and 5 bases, there was a span of 11 bases. This CDR3 spans 14 amino acids. CDR3 protein: CASSLGTTGETQYF. CDR3 nucleotides: TGTGCCAGCAGCTTAGGGACGACCGGGGAGACCCAGTACTTC.

The CDR3 spells CAAGEDYGYTF. For the CDR3, the DNA is TGTGCCGCCGGGGAGGACTATGGCTACACCTTC. The chain recombines TRBV15 with TRBJ1-2; D remains unclear. The CDR3 covers 11 residues. Deletions cut 11 bases from V and 3 bases from J, with 10 bases between. Germline lookup yields CDR1 LNHNV and CDR2 YYDKDF (reference sequence).

The chain combines TRBV29-1 with TRBJ2-1; 7 nucleotides agree with TRBD1. V was clipped by 6 bases and J by 5 bases; unmatched bases: 1. The CDR3 is 11 residues long. Germline CDR1 is SQVTM and CDR2 is ANQGSEA. CDR3 DNA: TGCAGCGTCGACAGGGACAATGAGCAGTTCTTC. Amino acids: CSVDRDNEQFF.

This clonotype was seen just once. The chain joins TRBV4-2 to TRBJ2-1; 7 nucleotides agree with TRBD2. The V gene end was trimmed by 5 bases and the J gene end by 0 bases; junction bases not matched to a gene: 4. In germline, CDR1 is LGHNA, CDR2 YNFKEQ. This CDR3 spans 15 amino acids. The DNA for the CDR3 is TGTGCCAGCAGCTTTCTAGCGGACTCCTACAATGAGCAGTTCTTC. Translated: CASSFLADSYNEQFF.

The chain employs TRBV7-6 and TRBJ2-7, with D unresolved. From germline, CDR1 is SGHVS and CDR2 FNYEAQ. The CDR3 loop spans 11 amino acids. Trimming took 0 bases from V and 9 from J, leaving 6 bases between them. CDR3 DNA: TGTGCCAGCAGCTTAGCGGCCGGGCAGTACTTC. This codes for CASSLAAGQYF.

This chain uses TRBV7-2 with TRBJ1-1; 7 nucleotides line up with TRBD1. V lost 5 bases, J lost 4 bases, and 4 bases stayed unmatched. Germline values: CDR1 SGHTA, CDR2 FQGNSA. The CDR3 consists of 13 residues. CDR3 bases: TGTGCCAGCAGCGTCGACAGGGCCACTGAAGCTTTCTTT. This sequence encodes CASSVDRATEAFF.